Shown below are 27 T cell receptor beta chains from a single sample sequenced in a study of blood T cell repertoires in COVID-19. The protocol was immunoSEQ multiplex PCR, while the TCRdb copy is restricted to in-frame clones and leaves out a portion. Of 85,000 to 120,000 clones listed, 84% are singletons. The sequenced sample consisted of peripheral blood. These receptors came from a woman aged 60 to 75 with acute or convalescent COVID-19.

The chain links TRBV5-1 to TRBJ2-7; 9 bases map to TRBD1. Looked up from germline, CDR1 is SGHRS and CDR2 is YFSETQ. The CDR3 covers 13 residues. V was clipped by 3 bases and J by 4 bases; unmatched bases: 2. CDR3 loop: CASSSDRGYEQYF. The DNA of the CDR3 is TGCGCCAGCAGCTCGGACAGGGGATACGAGCAGTACTTC.

V and J are TRBV7-2 and TRBJ1-2; D is uncertain. The V gene lost 1 base and the J gene lost 5 bases, with 20 bases spanning the gap. CDR1 and CDR2 from the germline V gene are SGHTA and FQGNSA. CDR3 length equals 17 residues. The CDR3: CASSLEFPEAALYGYTF. The CDR3 coding sequence is TGTGCCAGCAGCTTAGAATTTCCGGAGGCGGCCCTATATGGCTACACCTTC. The full variable domain, in which reference TRBV7-2 and TRBJ1-2 provide the parts outside the CDR3, is GAGVSQSPSNKVTEKGKDVELRCDPISGHTALYWYRQSLGQGLEFLIYFQGNSAPDKSGLPSDRFSAERTGGSVSTLTIQRTQQEDSAVYLCASSLEFPEAALYGYTFGSGTRLTVV.

The chain combines TRBV19 with TRBJ1-1, with a possible D match to TRBD1 (6 bases). V lost 3 bases and J 8 bases, leaving 10 bases between the germline ends. CDR3 length: 12 amino acids. The germline V gene encodes CDR1 LNHDA and CDR2 SQIVND (reference sequence). CDR3 loop: CASSITGNEAFF. In DNA, the CDR3 is TGTGCCAGTAGTATTACAGGGAACGAAGCTTTCTTT.

The CDR3 protein is CASSLRTSNTGELFF. For the CDR3, the DNA is TGTGCCAGCAGCCTTCGGACATCGAACACCGGGGAGCTGTTTTTT. V gene TRBV9 combines with J gene TRBJ2-2, with D tentatively TRBD1 (5 bases). V was pared by 4 bases and J by 0 bases, with 10 bases between. Germline assignment: CDR1 SGDLS and CDR2 YYNGEE. CDR3 length equals 15 residues.

The J gene is TRBJ1-1, the V gene TRBV5-1, with D possibly being TRBD1 (5 bases). The CDR3 sequence is 15 residues long. The V and J ends lost 0 bases and 7 bases respectively, with 16 bases between them. Germline V gene data show CDR1 as SGHRS and CDR2 as YFSETQ. The CDR3 protein is CASSLGSGRYDEAFF. The CDR3, as DNA: TGCGCCAGCAGCTTGGGATCAGGGAGGTACGATGAAGCTTTCTTT.

The chain uses TRBV18 and TRBJ1-2, with D maybe TRBD1 (6 bases). The V end lost 2 bases, the J end lost 7 bases, and 14 bases lay between the germline ends. The CDR3 is 14 residues long. Germline V lookup: CDR1 KGHSH, CDR2 LQKENI. The chain's CDR3 is CASSPELQGGGYTF. The DNA of the CDR3 is TGTGCCAGCTCACCAGAGTTACAGGGTGGTGGCTACACCTTC.

The V gene is TRBV5-1, the J gene TRBJ2-2; 10 bases align to TRBD2. Germline CDR1 reads SGHRS; CDR2 reads YFSETQ. V was pared by 0 bases and J by 5 bases, with 4 bases of the junction left unmatched. The CDR3 has 16 residues. CDR3 sequence: CASSLGSGLATGELFF. As DNA, the CDR3 is TGCGCCAGCAGCTTGGGTTCGGGACTAGCGACCGGGGAGCTGTTTTTT.

The chain employs TRBV11-3 and TRBJ2-1; D is perhaps TRBD1 (6 bases). Germline V CDR1 and CDR2: SGHNT, YENEEA. The CDR3 sequence is 14 residues long. Deletions cut 5 bases from V and 8 bases from J, with 16 bases between. CDR3 bases: TGTGCCAGCAGCAGCCGGACTCCAGGGGATGAGCAGTTCTTC. It codes for CASSSRTPGDEQFF.

The chain has TRBV3-1 (or the pseudogene TRBV3-2) and TRBJ1-2, with 12 bases identical to TRBD1. This CDR3 is 17 amino acids long. CDR1 and CDR2 (germline): LGHDT, YNNKEL (reference sequence). With 1 base clipped from V and 8 bases from J, the junction kept 11 bases outside the gene matches. In nucleotides, the CDR3 is TGTGCCAGCAGCCAAGTGGGGCCGGGACAGGGGGCTCGAGGCTACACCTTC. Translating gives CASSQVGPGQGARGYTF.

The chain employs TRBV18 and TRBJ1-5, with TRBD1 matching 8 bases. The CDR3 loop spans 15 amino acids. Trimming removed 5 bases from V and 5 bases from J; junction bases left unmatched: 8. Germline lookup yields CDR1 KGHSH and CDR2 LQKENI. In nucleotides, the CDR3 is TGTGCCAGCTCAGCCGACAGGGGAAGGGATCAGCCCCAGCATTTT. Translated, it gives CASSADRGRDQPQHF. The full variable domain, in which reference TRBV18 and TRBJ1-5 provide the parts outside the CDR3, is NAGVMQNPRHLVRRRGQEARLRCSPMKGHSHVYWYRQLPEEGLKFMVYLQKENIIDESGMPKERFSAEFPKEGPSILRIQQVVRGDSAAYFCASSADRGRDQPQHFGDGTRLSIL.

This clone was counted only a few times. The CDR3 is CASSLLQGAGEQYF. DNA for the CDR3: TGTGCCAGCAGCTTACTACAGGGGGCTGGCGAGCAGTACTTC. The V gene is TRBV7-9, the J gene TRBJ2-7, with 9 bases lining up with TRBD1. The CDR3 loop spans 14 amino acids. Germline loops: CDR1 SEHNR, CDR2 FQNEAQ (reference sequence). The V segment lost 2 bases and the J segment 6 bases; nucleotides outside the gene matches: 5.

V and J are TRBV12-5 and TRBJ1-2, with TRBD1 identical over 8 bases. Germline CDR1 is LGHNT and CDR2 is FRNRAP. The CDR3 contains 18 residues. V was pared by 2 bases and J by 4 bases, with 15 bases of the junction left unmatched. The CDR3 sequence: CASGLSTNRQGRFYGYTF. The CDR3 nucleotides read TGTGCTAGTGGTTTGAGTACTAACCGACAGGGGCGGTTCTATGGCTACACCTTC.

This clone showed up just a few times. The genes are TRBV9 and TRBJ1-2; a weak D match, TRBD1 (6 bases). The germline V and J ends were trimmed by 0 bases and 8 bases, with 14 bases remaining between them. Germline V CDR1 and CDR2: SGDLS, YYNGEE. The CDR3 is 14 residues long. Here the CDR3 reads CASSVGASQGGYTF. The CDR3 nucleotides are TGTGCCAGCAGCGTAGGTGCCAGCCAGGGGGGCTACACCTTC.

This sequence joins TRBV5-1 and TRBJ2-2; 7 positions agree with TRBD1. With 4 bases clipped from V and 2 bases from J, the junction kept 5 bases outside the gene matches. CDR1 and CDR2 (germline): SGHRS, YFSETQ. The CDR3 totals 15 residues. Here the CDR3 DNA reads TGCGCCAGCAGCCGGGGACAGACTAACACCGGGGAGCTGTTTTTT. Protein: CASSRGQTNTGELFF.

This chain connects TRBV5-1 to TRBJ2-7, with D possibly matching TRBD1 (5 bases). Per germline, CDR1 SGHRS and CDR2 YFSETQ. V gave up 0 bases and J gave up 5 bases, with 12 bases separating them. This CDR3 is built from 14 residues. CDR3 nucleotide sequence: TGCGCCAGCAGCTTGGGACAGCCTCTTAACGAGCAGTACTTC. As protein: CASSLGQPLNEQYF.

This clone has just one count. In nucleotides, the CDR3 is TGTGCCAGTAGTCGGCGGGAGGGCCGTAGGGAGACCCAGTACTTC. Encoded protein: CASSRREGRRETQYF. The V and J genes are TRBV19 and TRBJ2-5; 9 nucleotides agree with TRBD2. The CDR3 spans 15 residues. J was trimmed by 5 bases and V by 5 bases; bases with no gene match: 9. Germline V gene lookup returns CDR1 LNHDA and CDR2 SQIVND (reference sequence). Together with reference TRBV19 and TRBJ2-5, the CDR3 gives the full variable domain: DGGITQSPKYLFRKEGQNVTLSCEQNLNHDAMYWYRQDPGQGLRLIYYSQIVNDFQKGDIAEGYSVSREKKESFPLTVTSAQKNPTAFYLCASSRREGRRETQYFGPGTRLLVL.

The genes are TRBV28 and TRBJ1-4; possible D gene TRBD1, 5 bases. The CDR3 length is 16 residues. CDR1 and CDR2 from the germline V gene are MDHEN and SYDVKM. V was shortened by 1 base and J by 4 bases, with 13 bases between the two germline ends. The CDR3 DNA follows: TGTGCCAGCAGTTTATTACCGGGAGGGGTTAATGAAAAACTGTTTTTT. This gives the protein CASSLLPGGVNEKLFF.

This clone was seen only once. J is TRBJ1-5 and V is TRBV28, with D tentatively TRBD1 (6 bases). With 6 bases removed from V and 6 bases from J, the gap between germline ends came to 18 bases. This CDR3 has 15 amino acids. Germline V gene data show CDR1 as MDHEN and CDR2 as SYDVKM. CDR3 sequence: CASSLPGAGVQPQHF. Here the CDR3 DNA reads TGTGCCAGCAGCCTCCCAGGGGCAGGGGTTCAGCCCCAGCATTTT.

This clone was counted a few times. This chain uses TRBV5-1 with TRBJ1-3, with D uncertain. The CDR3 extends over 14 amino acids. V lost 0 bases to trimming and J lost 0 bases, with 4 bases between them. Per germline, CDR1 SGHRS and CDR2 YFSETQ. CDR3 sequence (DNA): TGCGCCAGCAGCTTGGCTAGCTCTGGAAACACCATATATTTT. Protein: CASSLASSGNTIYF.

The chain carries TRBV6-6 and TRBJ2-1, with TRBD1 identical over 10 bases. This CDR3 contains 16 residues. Losses at the gene ends were 5 bases for V and 7 bases for J; bases not matched to a gene: 11. Germline V gene sequence: CDR1 MNHNY, CDR2 SVGAGI (reference sequence). For the CDR3, the DNA is TGTGCCAGCAGTCACCAGTTGGGGACAGGGGTAAATGAGCAGTTCTTC. It yields the protein CASSHQLGTGVNEQFF.

The chain has TRBV6-5 and TRBJ2-7; D gene unclear. The CDR3 totals 14 residues. CDR1 is MNHEY, CDR2 SVGAGI, per germline. V shed 3 bases and J shed 2 bases, with 11 bases lying between them. In nucleotides, the CDR3 is TGTGCCAGCAGTTATCGGTCTGCCGCCTACGAGCAGTACTTC. Translation gives CASSYRSAAYEQYF.

This clone has a handful of counts. The J gene is TRBJ2-1, the V gene TRBV2, with TRBD2 matching over 13 bases. With 2 bases clipped from V and 7 bases from J, the junction kept 14 bases outside the gene matches. The germline CDR1 and CDR2 sequences are SNHLY and FYNNEI. CDR3 size: 19 residues. The CDR3 sequence is CASSELGTSGVSEWNEQFF. The CDR3 nucleotides read TGTGCCAGCAGTGAACTCGGGACTAGCGGGGTTTCGGAATGGAATGAGCAGTTCTTC.

The chain joins TRBV27 to TRBJ1-2; TRBD1 agrees at 10 bases. The CDR3 is 14 residues long. Germline V CDR1 and CDR2: MNHEY, SMNVEV (reference sequence). Trimming removed 5 bases from V and 4 bases from J; junction bases left unmatched: 4. CDR3 sequence reads: CASSDGTGAYGYTF. The CDR3 bases are TGTGCCAGCAGTGACGGGACAGGGGCCTATGGCTACACCTTC.

CDR3: CASSAREFGELFF. In DNA form, the CDR3 reads TGTGCCAGCAGCGCAAGGGAGTTCGGGGAGCTGTTTTTT. The rearrangement uses TRBV9 and TRBJ2-2; the D gene is possibly TRBD2 (5 bases). The CDR3 extends over 13 amino acids. From germline, CDR1 is SGDLS and CDR2 YYNGEE. With 3 bases removed from V and 7 bases from J, the gap between germline ends came to 10 bases.

There are a few counts of this clone. V is TRBV6-6 and J is TRBJ2-5; TRBD2 aligns across 8 bases. CDR1 and CDR2 (germline): MNHNY, SVGAGI (reference sequence). V gave up 4 bases and J gave up 11 bases; unmatched junction bases: 15. There are 15 residues in the CDR3. Here the CDR3 reads CASSFRQGLAVSQYF. CDR3 in DNA: TGTGCCAGCAGTTTCCGCCAAGGACTAGCTGTGTCACAGTACTTC.

This clone showed up just once. V is TRBV3-1 (or the pseudogene TRBV3-2) and J is TRBJ1-6; maybe TRBD1 (5 bases). V gave up 4 bases and J gave up 10 bases, with 14 bases separating them. The CDR3 extends over 14 amino acids. Germline V gene sequence: CDR1 LGHDT, CDR2 YNNKEL (reference sequence). This chain's CDR3 is CASSRTPGNSPLHF. In DNA form, the CDR3 reads TGTGCCAGCAGCCGAACCCCAGGGAACTCACCCCTCCACTTT.

The gene calls are TRBV7-8 and TRBJ2-2; 9 nucleotides align to TRBD2. V shed 7 bases, J shed 1 base, and the junction held 10 bases outside the gene matches. CDR1 is SGHVS and CDR2 is FQNEAQ in the germline V gene. The CDR3 covers 17 residues. CDR3 amino acids: CASTEGGLAENTGELFF. CDR3 coding DNA: TGTGCCAGCACCGAGGGGGGACTAGCCGAGAACACCGGGGAGCTGTTTTTT.